This is a list of T cell receptor beta chains from one sample in a study of shared clonotypes between healthy human individuals. Clones were sequenced by immunoSEQ multiplex PCR, and TCRdb holds only the in-frame ones, with some missing. The table shows about 1,500,000 clones, with roughly 96% occurring only once. Sequenced material: naive CD4+ T cells sorted from blood. These receptors all stem from a man aged 25 to 45 in good health. The CDR3 runs from the conserved cysteine through the conserved F or W. A D gene is named only where the DNA matches it firmly. Size is stated for part of the rows, as once, few or many counts, or as a class when the clone is expanded.

TRBV9,.,TRBJ1-1,TRBD1,CASSPTGGTGGGVF,TGTGCCAGCAGCCCGACTGGGGGGACAGGGGGTGGTGTCTTT
TRBV28,.,TRBJ2-5,.,CASSPRGKKQGRQETQYF,TGTGCCAGCAGCCCAAGAGGGAAGAAACAGGGGAGGCAAGAGACCCAGTACTTC
TRBV4-1,.,TRBJ2-5,.,CASSEGGAQETQYF,TGCGCCAGCTCGGAAGGGGGAGCACAAGAGACCCAGTACTTC
TRBV5-6,.,TRBJ2-3,TRBD1,CASSFGTDQQDTQYF,TGTGCCAGCAGCTTCGGGACAGATCAACAGGATACGCAGTATTTT
TRBV20-1,.,TRBJ1-1,.,CSASLVNEAFF,TGCAGTGCTTCACTGGTTAATGAAGCTTTCTTT
TRBV7-8,once,TRBJ2-2,TRBD1,CASSLGQGAGELFF,TGTGCCAGCAGCTTAGGACAGGGGGCCGGGGAGCTGTTTTTT
TRBV2,once,TRBJ1-2,.,CASTADGGVYGYTF,TGTGCCAGCACCGCCGACGGGGGGGTCTATGGCTACACCTTC
TRBV18,.,TRBJ1-1,TRBD1,CASSRGQGVLNTEAFF,TGTGCCAGCTCCCGGGGACAGGGGGTATTGAACACTGAAGCTTTCTTT
TRBV6-5,.,TRBJ1-4,.,CASSYSIGGPNEKLFF,TGTGCCAGCAGTTACTCGATAGGGGGTCCGAATGAAAAACTGTTTTTT
TRBV29-1,.,TRBJ1-1,.,CSVEEVGAGAGEAFF,TGCAGCGTTGAAGAGGTGGGGGCTGGGGCCGGTGAAGCTTTCTTT
TRBV7-9,.,TRBJ1-4,.,CASTQSGGEKLFF,TGTGCCAGCACCCAGTCCGGGGGGGAAAAACTGTTTTTT
TRBV28,.,TRBJ2-7,TRBD2,CASSGLAVSEQYF,TGTGCCAGCAGTGGACTAGCGGTATCCGAGCAGTACTTC
TRBV5-5,.,TRBJ1-2,.,CASRLLVGVSGYTF,TGTGCCAGCAGACTGCTCGTGGGTGTCAGTGGCTACACCTTC
TRBV19,.,TRBJ2-3,TRBD2,CASSIDRAGLAGMADTQYF,TGTGCCAGTAGTATAGATCGGGCGGGACTAGCGGGAATGGCAGATACGCAGTATTTT
TRBV7-6,.,TRBJ2-5,.,CASSFSTTQETQYF,TGTGCCAGCAGCTTTTCGACTACCCAAGAGACCCAGTACTTC
TRBV4-1,.,TRBJ2-7,.,CASSQNRESSYEQYF,TGCGCCAGCAGCCAAAACAGGGAGAGCTCCTACGAGCAGTACTTC
TRBV27,.,TRBJ2-2,TRBD2,CASSWKLAGGLANTGELFF,TGTGCCAGCAGTTGGAAACTAGCGGGAGGGCTTGCGAACACCGGGGAGCTGTTTTTT
TRBV5-6,.,TRBJ1-3,.,CASTNFGNTIYF,TGTGCCAGCACCAACTTCGGAAACACCATATATTTT
TRBV6-5,.,TRBJ1-2,TRBD1,CASSSPNRGIYGYTF,TGTGCCAGCAGTTCCCCCAACAGGGGAATCTATGGCTACACCTTC
TRBV9,.,TRBJ2-5,.,CASSVGPTGSLQETQYF,TGTGCCAGCAGCGTAGGCCCAACAGGGAGCCTCCAAGAGACCCAGTACTTC
TRBV5-1,.,TRBJ2-3,.,CASSLVGLTDTQYF,TGCGCCAGCAGCTTGGTAGGCTTAACAGATACGCAGTATTTT
TRBV5-4,.,TRBJ2-2,.,CASFPGGIATTGELFF,TGTGCCAGCTTCCCGGGTGGTATTGCTACCACCGGGGAGCTGTTTTTT
TRBV27,.,TRBJ1-4,.,CASSLSVRGGNEKLFF,TGTGCCAGCAGTTTATCTGTGCGGGGGGGGAATGAAAAACTGTTTTTT
TRBV7-2,.,TRBJ1-2,TRBD1,CASTVGQSYTF,TGTGCCAGCACAGTGGGACAGAGCTACACCTTC
TRBV4-1,.,TRBJ2-4,TRBD2,CASSQGLAGGLGNIQYF,TGCGCCAGCAGCCAAGGACTAGCGGGAGGTCTCGGAAACATTCAGTACTTC
TRBV9,.,TRBJ1-2,TRBD1,CASSASGTGSYGYTF,TGTGCCAGCAGCGCATCCGGGACAGGGTCCTATGGCTACACCTTC
TRBV5-1,.,TRBJ1-1,TRBD1,CASGYTGGTEAFF,TGCGCCAGCGGATATACAGGGGGCACTGAAGCTTTCTTT
TRBV28,.,TRBJ2-7,TRBD1,CASSEPGQGFYEQYF,TGTGCCAGCAGTGAACCGGGACAGGGTTTTTACGAGCAGTACTTC
TRBV5-5,.,TRBJ2-1,.,CASSIGRVSNNEQFF,TGTGCCAGCAGCATTGGACGGGTTTCTAACAATGAGCAGTTCTTC
TRBV5-6,.,TRBJ2-7,TRBD1,CASSSSGTGEPLYEQYF,TGTGCCAGCAGCTCGTCCGGGACAGGGGAGCCCCTCTACGAGCAGTACTTC
TRBV28,.,TRBJ1-1,TRBD1,CASRTGGRTEAFF,TGTGCCAGCAGGACAGGGGGAAGGACTGAAGCTTTCTTT